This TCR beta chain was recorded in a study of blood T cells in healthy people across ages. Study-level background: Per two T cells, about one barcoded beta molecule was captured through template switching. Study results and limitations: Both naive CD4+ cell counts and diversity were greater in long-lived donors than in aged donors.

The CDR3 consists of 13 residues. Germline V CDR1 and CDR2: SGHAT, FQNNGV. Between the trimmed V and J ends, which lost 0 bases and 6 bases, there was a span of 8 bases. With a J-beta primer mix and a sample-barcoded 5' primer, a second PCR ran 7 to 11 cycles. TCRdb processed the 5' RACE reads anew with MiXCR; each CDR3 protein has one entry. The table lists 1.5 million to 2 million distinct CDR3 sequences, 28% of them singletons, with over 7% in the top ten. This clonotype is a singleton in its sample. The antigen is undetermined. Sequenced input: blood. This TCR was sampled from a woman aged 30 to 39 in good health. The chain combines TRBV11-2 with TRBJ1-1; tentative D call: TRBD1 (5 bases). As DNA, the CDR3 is TGTGCCAGCAGCTTAGAGGGGCTGGCTGAAGCTTTCTTT. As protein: CASSLEGLAEAFF.